The 13 T cell receptor beta chains presented below share a single source sample, sequenced in a study of blood T cell repertoires in COVID-19. The method was immunoSEQ multiplex PCR; TCRdb's version includes in-frame clones alone and lacks a portion of them. The table lists about 360,000 clones, around nine tenths of them singletons, with 2.5% to 3.5% in the top ten. The sequenced sample consisted of peripheral blood. Every receptor here comes from a human donor in a cohort sampled during active COVID-19.

The chain employs TRBV28 and TRBJ2-7; TRBD2 matches 9 bases. This CDR3 is 13 amino acids long. J gave up 4 bases and V 8 bases, and 6 bases lay outside the gene matches. Germline loops: CDR1 MDHEN, CDR2 SYDVKM. The CDR3 DNA is TGTGCCAGCGGTGCGGGAGGGAGGTACGAGCAGTACTTC. Amino acid sequence: CASGAGGRYEQYF.

The V and J genes are TRBV18 and TRBJ2-7; the match to TRBD1 covers 8 bases. This CDR3 region has 18 residues. CDR1 KGHSH and CDR2 LQKENI come from the germline V gene. V lost 3 bases, J lost 5 bases, and 18 bases stayed unmatched. The CDR3 protein is CASSPSTGALIARNEQYF. As DNA, the CDR3 is TGTGCCAGCTCACCGTCGACAGGGGCACTCATCGCGAGAAACGAGCAGTACTTC. The variable domain in full, completed from reference TRBV18 and TRBJ2-7, reads NAGVMQNPRHLVRRRGQEARLRCSPMKGHSHVYWYRQLPEEGLKFMVYLQKENIIDESGMPKERFSAEFPKEGPSILRIQQVVRGDSAAYFCASSPSTGALIARNEQYFGPGTRLTVT.

The CDR3 bases are TGTGCCAGCAGTAATAGACAGGGGCTGGGCGGCTACACCTTC. This sequence encodes CASSNRQGLGGYTF. The V and J genes are TRBV2 and TRBJ1-2; 8 bases match TRBD1. The CDR3 is made up of 14 amino acids. Trimming removed 5 bases from V and 8 bases from J; junction bases left unmatched: 10. The germline V gene encodes CDR1 SNHLY and CDR2 FYNNEI.

The CDR3: CASSLTGSSTDTQYF. In DNA, the CDR3 is TGTGCCAGCAGCTTGACCGGGAGCAGCACAGATACGCAGTATTTT. The chain uses TRBV5-4 and TRBJ2-3; tentatively, D is TRBD2 (6 bases). Between the trimmed V and J ends, which lost 1 base and 0 bases, there was a span of 9 bases. The CDR3 covers 15 residues. Germline CDR1 is SGHNT and CDR2 is YYREEE (reference sequence).

This chain uses TRBV11-2 with TRBJ2-3, with D possibly being TRBD2 (6 bases). This CDR3 has 14 residues. The V and J ends lost 2 bases and 1 base respectively, with 7 bases between them. Germline V gene sequence: CDR1 SGHAT, CDR2 FQNNGV. CDR3 sequence: CASSLQRGTDTQYF. Written as DNA, the CDR3 is TGTGCCAGCAGCTTACAGCGGGGCACAGATACGCAGTATTTT.

V usage is TRBV2 and J usage is TRBJ2-1; unclear D gene. Trimming shortened V by 6 bases and J by 6 bases, and 15 bases separated the two germline ends. Germline V gives CDR1 SNHLY, CDR2 FYNNEI. This CDR3 has 14 amino acids. In nucleotides, the CDR3 is TGTGCCAGCAGCTCCGGGTCCCGCGGCAATGAGCAGTTCTTC. Translated, it gives CASSSGSRGNEQFF. The variable domain in full, with the rest retrieved from reference TRBV2 and TRBJ2-1, is EPEVTQTPSHQVTQMGQEVILRCVPISNHLYFYWYRQILGQKVEFLVSFYNNEISEKSEIFDDQFSVERPDGSNFTLKIRSTKLEDSAMYFCASSSGSRGNEQFFGPGTRLTVL.

V is TRBV30 and J is TRBJ1-6; D might be TRBD1 (5 bases). Trimming took off 0 bases at V and 16 bases at J, with 19 bases between the two ends. Germline assignment: CDR1 GTSNPN and CDR2 SVGIG (reference sequence). The CDR3 totals 14 residues. The CDR3 region has the DNA TGTGCCTGGAGTGTACCCCACCGACAGCGTTGGCTCCACTTT. This translates into CAWSVPHRQRWLHF. Full variable domain (rest looked up from reference TRBV30 and TRBJ1-6): SQTIHQWPATLVQPVGSPLSLECTVEGTSNPNLYWYRQAAGRGLQLLFYSVGIGQISSEVPQNLSASRPQDRQFILSSKKLLLSDSGFYLCAWSVPHRQRWLHFGNGTRLTVT.

The chain carries TRBV5-1 and TRBJ1-4; D is undetermined. The CDR3 length is 15 residues. V lost 4 bases and J 2 bases, leaving 12 bases between the germline ends. CDR1 SGHRS and CDR2 YFSETQ come from the germline V gene. The CDR3 nucleotides read TGCGCCAGCAGCACCGAAGGAGGCACTAATGAAAAACTGTTTTTT. It translates to CASSTEGGTNEKLFF.

This sequence joins TRBV28 and TRBJ1-1; tentative D call: TRBD1 (5 bases). V lost 1 base to trimming and J lost 1 base, with 13 bases between them. The CDR3 is made up of 16 amino acids. Germline CDR1 reads MDHEN; CDR2 reads SYDVKM. CDR3: CASSLLARQGNTEAFF. The CDR3 DNA follows: TGTGCCAGCAGTTTATTGGCGCGCCAGGGGAACACTGAAGCTTTCTTT.

The V and J genes are TRBV5-1 and TRBJ1-3; D may be TRBD1 (6 bases). Trimming left V 3 bases short and J 0 bases short, with 16 bases between. The CDR3 covers 17 residues. The germline CDR1 and CDR2 sequences are SGHRS and YFSETQ. In DNA, the CDR3 is TGCGCCAGCAGCTCACTCGGAGGCAGGGGCTCTGGAAACACCATATATTTT. Translated, it gives CASSSLGGRGSGNTIYF.

This clone was detected only once. The rearrangement links TRBV5-1 to TRBJ1-1; unclear D gene. Germline-derived CDR1 and CDR2 are SGHRS and YFSETQ. The CDR3 sequence is 16 residues long. V lost 0 bases and J lost 4, with 16 bases in between. This chain's CDR3 is CASSLVYSGETTEAFF. In DNA form, the CDR3 reads TGCGCCAGCAGCTTGGTCTATTCCGGGGAGACCACTGAAGCTTTCTTT.

The chain employs TRBV18 and TRBJ1-5; no definite D call. Germline assignment: CDR1 KGHSH and CDR2 LQKENI. The CDR3 extends over 15 amino acids. Deletions cut 2 bases from V and 1 base from J, with 9 bases between. CDR3 protein: CASSPLAGSNQPQHF. DNA of the CDR3: TGTGCCAGCTCACCATTGGCAGGAAGCAATCAGCCCCAGCATTTT.

The chain couples TRBV2 to TRBJ1-2, with TRBD1 identical over 7 bases. The CDR3 spans 14 residues. The germline V gene has CDR1 SNHLY and CDR2 FYNNEI. The V gene end was trimmed by 0 bases and the J gene end by 7 bases; junction bases not matched to a gene: 5. The chain's CDR3 is CASSEALRQGGYTF. The CDR3 DNA reads as TGTGCCAGCAGTGAAGCGCTTCGACAGGGTGGCTACACCTTC. The full variable domain, completed using reference TRBV2 and TRBJ1-2, is EPEVTQTPSHQVTQMGQEVILRCVPISNHLYFYWYRQILGQKVEFLVSFYNNEISEKSEIFDDQFSVERPDGSNFTLKIRSTKLEDSAMYFCASSEALRQGGYTFGSGTRLTVV.